The 21 T cell receptor beta chains below all came from one sample that was sequenced in a study of CD8 T cells in Susac syndrome. An input of about 0.45 to 1 ug of RNA was subjected to reverse transcription using random hexamers. Each CDR3 protein gets one entry after TCRdb re-called the immunoSEQ multiplex PCR reads with MiXCR. Seen here are about 300,000 distinct CDR3 sequences, about nine tenths observed once, and the top ten hold around 0.18%. Sequencing input: CD8+ T cells from PBMCs. The source of these receptors is a human donor with multiple sclerosis.

The rearrangement joins TRBV19 to TRBJ1-2; no clear D gene. CDR3 length equals 12 residues. V was cut by 5 bases and J by 4 bases, with 8 bases left in between. Germline CDR1 and CDR2: LNHDA and SQIVND (reference sequence). CDR3 in amino acids: CASSPQPYGYTF. DNA for the CDR3: TGTGCCAGTAGTCCACAGCCCTATGGCTACACCTTC. The variable domain in full, completed from reference TRBV19 and TRBJ1-2, reads DGGITQSPKYLFRKEGQNVTLSCEQNLNHDAMYWYRQDPGQGLRLIYYSQIVNDFQKGDIAEGYSVSREKKESFPLTVTSAQKNPTAFYLCASSPQPYGYTFGSGTRLTVV.

This chain joins TRBV7-3 and TRBJ1-1, with 8 bases fitting TRBD1. Germline-derived CDR1 and CDR2 are SGHTA and FQGTGA. The CDR3 length is 14 residues. Trimming at V came to 5 bases and at J to 8 bases, leaving 10 bases not matched to a gene. CDR3 nucleotide sequence: TGTGCCAGCAGCCCGACAGGGGCCCCTGGAGAAGCTTTCTTT. Its protein is CASSPTGAPGEAFF.

J is TRBJ2-7 and V is TRBV5-4; TRBD2 might be the D (5 bases). V lost 4 bases and J lost 6, with 17 bases in between. This CDR3 is 14 amino acids long. CDR1 SGHNT and CDR2 YYREEE come from the germline V gene (reference sequence). CDR3 loop: CASSPGVLGPEQYF. In nucleotides, the CDR3 is TGTGCCAGCAGCCCCGGGGTCTTAGGACCCGAGCAGTACTTC.

The DNA for the CDR3 is TGTGCCAGCAGTTTATTCCAGCCCCAGGGGACCGAAAACATTCAGTACTTC. Residues: CASSLFQPQGTENIQYF. The rearrangement uses TRBV27 and TRBJ2-4; perhaps TRBD1 as D (6 bases). Germline V gene lookup returns CDR1 MNHEY and CDR2 SMNVEV (reference sequence). The CDR3 covers 17 residues. Trimming pared 1 base from V and 5 bases from J, leaving 18 bases between.

This chain connects TRBV2 to TRBJ2-2; the D gene is possibly TRBD2 (6 bases). The CDR3 covers 14 residues. With 4 bases removed from V and 0 bases from J, the gap between germline ends came to 6 bases. From germline, CDR1 is SNHLY and CDR2 FYNNEI. CDR3: CASSGLANTGELFF. The CDR3 DNA is TGTGCCAGCAGTGGACTAGCGAACACCGGGGAGCTGTTTTTT.

This clonotype was seen a few times. The J gene is TRBJ1-1, the V gene TRBV6-5, with TRBD1 matching 7 bases. The germline gives CDR1 MNHEY, CDR2 SVGAGI. CDR3 size: 13 residues. Losses at the gene ends were 0 bases for V and 7 bases for J; bases not matched to a gene: 2. CDR3 sequence reads: CASSYSGQHEAFF. DNA of the CDR3: TGTGCCAGCAGTTACTCGGGACAGCATGAAGCTTTCTTT.

CDR3 in DNA: TGTGCCAGCAGTTTCGCAGACTTGACGTACGAGCAGTACTTC. Translating gives CASSFADLTYEQYF. The gene calls are TRBV27 and TRBJ2-7, with D unresolved. The CDR3 is 14 amino acids. V was trimmed by 3 bases and J by 4 bases, leaving 13 bases between them. Germline V lookup: CDR1 MNHEY, CDR2 SMNVEV (reference sequence).

The genes are TRBV23-1 and TRBJ2-5, with TRBD1 as a possible D gene (6 bases). TRBV23-1 is sorted into the ORF group, with uncertain function. The CDR3 has 14 residues. Trimming pared 6 bases from V and 1 base from J, leaving 12 bases between. As DNA, the CDR3 is TGCGCCAGCAGCCTCGGGACAACCCAAGAGACCCAGTACTTC. Translated, it gives CASSLGTTQETQYF.

The chain links TRBV28 to TRBJ2-2; the match to TRBD2 covers 8 bases. Germline trimming cut 8 bases from V and 6 bases from J; bases unmatched to any gene: 5. This CDR3 has 13 amino acids. The germline gives CDR1 MDHEN, CDR2 SYDVKM. CDR3 nucleotides: TGTGCCAGCCAGGAGGGACTAGCCGGGGAGCTGTTTTTT. Translated, it gives CASQEGLAGELFF.

This clonotype is a singleton in its sample. This chain links TRBV5-8 with TRBJ2-5, with D possibly being TRBD2 (7 bases). V was trimmed by 9 bases and J by 5 bases, leaving 20 bases between them. Germline CDR1 and CDR2: SGHTS and YDEGEE. CDR3 length: 14 amino acids. The CDR3 here is CATQQRGAWETQYF. The CDR3 DNA is TGTGCCACCCAACAACGGGGGGCGTGGGAGACCCAGTACTTC.

This rearrangement joins TRBV3-1 to TRBJ1-1; D may be TRBD1 (6 bases). CDR1 LGHDT and CDR2 YNNKEL come from the germline V gene (reference sequence). Trimming removed 3 bases from V and 5 bases from J, with 16 bases in between. There are 15 residues in the CDR3. CDR3 in amino acids: CASSHPGTTGTEAFF. The CDR3 region has the DNA TGTGCCAGCAGCCACCCAGGGACAACGGGAACTGAAGCTTTCTTT.

The chain joins TRBV7-9 to TRBJ2-7; D remains unclear. CDR3 length: 14 amino acids. Germline V CDR1 and CDR2: SEHNR, FQNEAQ (reference sequence). The germline V and J ends were trimmed by 4 bases and 6 bases, with 16 bases remaining between them. CDR3 sequence: CASSSTFIGVEQYF. The CDR3 DNA reads TGTGCCAGCAGCTCCACGTTCATTGGGGTCGAGCAGTACTTC.

The chain links TRBV6-2 or TRBV6-3 to TRBJ2-1; D gene ambiguous. Germline values: CDR1 MNHEY, CDR2 SVGEGT. V was shortened by 3 bases and J by 3 bases, with 6 bases between the two germline ends. The CDR3 extends over 13 amino acids. Here the CDR3 DNA reads TGTGCCAGCAGTTATGAATACTACAATGAGCAGTTCTTC. It translates to CASSYEYYNEQFF.

This chain uses TRBV20-1 with TRBJ1-6; no reliable D call. CDR3 length equals 16 residues. With 3 bases removed from V and 7 bases from J, the gap between germline ends came to 19 bases. CDR1 is DFQATT, CDR2 SNEGSKA, per germline (reference sequence). The CDR3 loop is CSASLGWLVLNSPLHF. CDR3 nucleotides: TGCAGTGCTAGTTTGGGGTGGCTCGTGTTGAATTCACCCCTCCACTTT.

The table lists this clonotype with a count of one. The V and J genes are TRBV11-2 and TRBJ1-2; TRBD1 agrees at 7 bases. Trimming at V came to 5 bases and at J to 2 bases, leaving 5 bases not matched to a gene. CDR3 length: 14 amino acids. Germline CDR1 reads SGHAT; CDR2 reads FQNNGV. The CDR3 coding sequence is TGTGCCAGCAGCCCGACGACAGGGAACTATGGCTACACCTTC. This sequence encodes CASSPTTGNYGYTF.

The V and J genes are TRBV7-2 and TRBJ2-4; 7 bases line up with TRBD1. Trimming took 5 bases from V and 1 from J; bases not matched to a gene: 8. Per germline, CDR1 SGHTA and CDR2 FQGNSA. CDR3 length equals 16 residues. CDR3 sequence reads: CASSGDREIAKNIQYF. In DNA form, the CDR3 reads TGTGCCAGCAGCGGAGACAGGGAGATCGCCAAAAACATTCAGTACTTC.

The chain recombines TRBV3-1 with TRBJ1-2; 8 bases align to TRBD1. J lost 1 base, V lost 4 bases, and 5 bases had no gene match. In germline, CDR1 is LGHDT, CDR2 YNNKEL (reference sequence). CDR3 length: 15 amino acids. CDR3 coding DNA: TGTGCCAGCAGCCCGCCACAGGGGGTTAACTATGGCTACACCTTC. It codes for CASSPPQGVNYGYTF. The whole variable domain, remainder taken from reference TRBV3-1 and TRBJ1-2, is DTAVSQTPKYLVTQMGNDKSIKCEQNLGHDTMYWYKQDSKKFLKIMFSYNNKELIINETVPNRFSPKSPDKAHLNLHINSLELGDSAVYFCASSPPQGVNYGYTFGSGTRLTVV.

The chain is built from TRBV7-8 and TRBJ2-2; the D gene could be TRBD1 or TRBD2 (5 bases each). Germline V gene sequence: CDR1 SGHVS, CDR2 FQNEAQ. This CDR3 contains 15 residues. Deletions cut 7 bases from V and 3 bases from J, with 15 bases between. This chain's CDR3 is CASNLGVYDTGELFF. The CDR3, as DNA: TGTGCCAGCAACCTGGGGGTTTACGACACCGGGGAGCTGTTTTTT. Filled out from reference TRBV7-8 and TRBJ2-2, the complete variable domain reads GAGVSQSPRYKVAKRGQDVALRCDPISGHVSLFWYQQALGQGPEFLTYFQNEAQLDKSGLPSDRFFAERPEGSVSTLKIQRTQQEDSAVYLCASNLGVYDTGELFFGEGSRLTVL.

J is TRBJ2-1 and V is TRBV5-6; 7 bases match TRBD1. The CDR3 spans 15 residues. CDR1 and CDR2 (germline): SGHDT, YYEEEE. V trimming: 0 bases; J trimming: 4 bases; junction bases outside the gene matches: 4. The CDR3 nucleotides are TGTGCCAGCAGCTTGGAGGGGGCAACGTACAATGAGCAGTTCTTC. This gives the protein CASSLEGATYNEQFF.

This sequence joins TRBV6-2 or TRBV6-3 and TRBJ1-1, with D unresolved. Trimming shortened V by 6 bases and J by 8 bases, and 13 bases separated the two germline ends. The CDR3 totals 12 residues. Germline lookup yields CDR1 MNHEY and CDR2 SVGEGT. The CDR3 sequence: CASRPGPSEAFF. CDR3 bases: TGTGCCAGCAGACCCGGACCTTCGGAAGCTTTCTTT.

The chain is built from TRBV12-3 or TRBV12-4 and TRBJ2-5; 7 bases agree with TRBD1. The length of the CDR3 is 12 residues. Germline trimming cut 7 bases from V and 4 bases from J; bases unmatched to any gene: 3. The CDR3 protein is CASTTGAETQYF. In nucleotides, the CDR3 is TGTGCCAGCACTACAGGGGCAGAGACCCAGTACTTC.